A selection of T cell receptor beta chains follows, all from one sample in a study of siplizumab effects on memory and regulatory T cells. Here immunoSEQ multiplex PCR was the method, and the copy in TCRdb shows in-frame clones only, minus some. This table has over 100,000 clones, approximately 90% appearing once. The sample was Tregs sorted from blood. The receptor set was obtained from a human donor in good health. Both conserved end residues are part of each CDR3. A D gene is named only where the DNA matches it firmly. Only some rows state a clone size, as once, few, many or a class for expanded clones.

d_call j_call clone_size v_call cdr3_aa cdr3_nt
- TRBJ1-4 once TRBV5-1 CASSLERGRNEKLFF TGCGCCAGCAGCTTGGAAAGGGGCAGGAATGAAAAACTGTTTTTT
- TRBJ2-2 - TRBV18 CASSPPQPPNTGELFF TGTGCCAGCTCACCACCACAACCGCCGAACACCGGGGAGCTGTTTTTT
TRBD1 TRBJ1-2 - TRBV5-1 CASRPGQGFYGYTF TGCGCCAGCCGCCCGGGACAGGGGTTCTATGGCTACACCTTC
TRBD1 TRBJ2-5 - TRBV10-3 CAISARTGNKETQYF TGTGCCATCAGTGCCAGGACAGGGAACAAAGAGACCCAGTACTTC
- TRBJ1-6 - TRBV5-1 CASRDIYNSPLHF TGCGCCAGCAGGGACATCTATAATTCACCCCTCCACTTT
TRBD2 TRBJ2-1 - TRBV7-9 CASSSKGVAGDNEQFF TGTGCCAGCAGCTCCAAAGGAGTAGCGGGGGACAATGAGCAGTTCTTC
TRBD1 TRBJ1-1 - TRBV11-3 CASSWTGGDTEAFF TGTGCCAGCAGCTGGACAGGGGGGGACACTGAAGCTTTCTTT
TRBD2 TRBJ2-5 - TRBV2 CASTSGMDQETQYF TGTGCCAGCACTAGCGGGATGGACCAAGAGACCCAGTACTTC
TRBD1 TRBJ2-5 once TRBV2 CASRQGRETQYF TGTGCCAGCAGACAGGGGCGGGAGACCCAGTACTTC
- TRBJ2-3 once TRBV18 CASSPLTGSLTTQYF TGTGCCAGCTCACCACTTACAGGCTCCTTGACTACGCAGTATTTT
TRBD1 TRBJ2-2 - TRBV25-1 CASSVHRGTTGELFF TGTGCCAGCAGTGTCCACAGGGGGACCACCGGGGAGCTGTTTTTT
- TRBJ2-7 - TRBV10-3 CAIKSDREGPYEQYF TGTGCCATCAAATCAGACAGGGAGGGTCCTTACGAGCAGTACTTC
- TRBJ1-3 - TRBV5-1 CASSPVPGSSGNTIYF TGCGCCAGCAGCCCCGTACCAGGGTCTTCTGGAAACACCATATATTTT
TRBD1 TRBJ2-3 - TRBV11-2 CASARDRSLLSTDTQYF TGTGCCAGCGCCAGGGACAGGTCCCTACTAAGCACAGATACGCAGTATTTT
TRBD1 TRBJ1-2 - TRBV4-2 CASSQDGGGLRRAGYTF TGTGCCAGCAGCCAAGATGGAGGGGGCCTAAGGAGGGCGGGCTACACCTTC
- TRBJ1-4 - TRBV5-1 CASSSTSIKEKLFF TGCGCCAGCAGCTCTACTTCCATTAAGGAAAAACTGTTTTTT
- TRBJ2-1 - TRBV28 CASSFGGLGSYNEQFF TGTGCCAGCAGCTTTGGAGGGCTTGGCTCCTACAATGAGCAGTTCTTC
- TRBJ1-5 - TRBV12-5 CASGLVSGGAQPQHF TGTGCTAGTGGTTTGGTATCGGGGGGGGCTCAGCCCCAGCATTTT
- TRBJ2-7 - TRBV6-5 CASSYSKQAAYEQYF TGTGCCAGCAGTTACTCGAAACAGGCGGCCTACGAGCAGTACTTC
- TRBJ2-1 - TRBV5-1 CASSLGSSAWNEQFF TGCGCCAGCAGCTTGGGCAGCTCGGCATGGAATGAGCAGTTCTTC
- TRBJ2-1 once TRBV6-5 CASSYSTISYNEQFF TGTGCCAGCAGTTACTCGACCATCTCCTACAATGAGCAGTTCTTC
TRBD1 TRBJ1-3 - TRBV25-1 CASSADHRGKGNTIYF TGTGCCAGCAGTGCAGATCACAGGGGGAAGGGAAACACCATATATTTT
- TRBJ1-1 - TRBV27 CASVSRVGRGFF TGTGCCAGCGTATCGAGGGTGGGTCGAGGTTTCTTT
TRBD1 TRBJ1-1 - TRBV5-6 CASSEDRGNTEAFF TGTGCCAGCAGCGAGGACAGGGGCAACACTGAAGCTTTCTTT
- TRBJ2-3 - TRBV6-6 CASSYGASDTQYF TGTGCCAGCAGTTACGGAGCATCAGATACGCAGTATTTT
- TRBJ2-5 - TRBV19 CASRKGRSSQETQYF TGTGCCAGCCGAAAAGGGAGATCAAGCCAAGAGACCCAGTACTTC
- TRBJ1-6 - TRBV6-1 CASSEGFGARVSSYNSPLHF TGTGCCAGCAGTGAAGGTTTCGGGGCAAGGGTTAGCTCCTATAATTCACCCCTCCACTTT
- TRBJ1-4 - TRBV2 CASSPGRGGSNEKLFF TGTGCCAGCAGTCCCGGCCGAGGAGGGTCTAATGAAAAACTGTTTTTT
TRBD1 TRBJ2-7 once TRBV19 CASSPTGLRYEQYF TGTGCCAGTAGCCCGACAGGGCTTCGCTACGAGCAGTACTTC
- TRBJ2-4 - TRBV7-2 CASSLLAKNIQYF TGTGCCAGCAGTCTTCTAGCCAAAAACATTCAGTACTTC